Listed below are T cell receptor beta chains from one sample, sequenced in a study of T cell changes during pregnancy in multiple sclerosis. The protocol was immunoSEQ multiplex PCR, while the TCRdb copy is restricted to in-frame clones and leaves out a portion. The sample shows 35,000 to 50,000 clones, 88% of them seen only once. Sample: CD4+ T cells from peripheral blood mononuclear cells, taken in the second trimester of pregnancy. The receptors were sampled from a female donor with multiple sclerosis, enrolled in a pregnancy study. Each CDR3 is given without its conserved first and last residue. D genes are given only for firm matches.

D gene	J gene	V gene	CDR3 protein
NA	TRBJ2-4	TRBV5-4	ASSSAKNLAKNIQY
TRBD2	TRBJ2-3	TRBV7-2	ASSLAGVLAGPDTQY
TRBD1	TRBJ2-7	TRBV9	ASSVGDSTYEQY
NA	TRBJ1-3	TRBV19	ASRSTGSSGNTIY
NA	TRBJ2-6	TRBV7-7	ASSLGGSGANVLT
NA	TRBJ2-7	TRBV18	ASSPNYEQY
NA	TRBJ1-5	TRBV7-9	ASSSMGGNQPQH
TRBD1	TRBJ2-4	TRBV6-1	ASSKTGAQNIQY
NA	TRBJ2-1	TRBV18	ASSPSLNNEQF
TRBD1	TRBJ2-5	TRBV28	ASSFLTGQGLVETQY
NA	TRBJ1-5	TRBV4-1	ASSQPGEGANQPQH
TRBD1	TRBJ2-7	TRBV6-6	ASSSTGGYEQY
NA	TRBJ1-1	TRBV9	ASSARSTEAF
TRBD1	TRBJ1-4	TRBV29-1	SVLRQGRGEKLF
NA	TRBJ2-1	TRBV7-2	ASSLESHRGNEQF
TRBD1	TRBJ1-6	TRBV6-5	ASRQGTYNSPLH
TRBD2	TRBJ2-7	TRBV5-6	ASRESGRRYEQY
NA	TRBJ1-1	TRBV25-1	ASSAFEGRPEAF
NA	TRBJ2-7	TRBV7-3	ASSPLGVGEQY
NA	TRBJ1-1	TRBV27	ASSLSPGMNTEAF
NA	TRBJ2-1	TRBV6-1	ASSELVLGPAGYYNEQF
TRBD1	TRBJ1-2	TRBV28	ASENHNGQGSYT
TRBD2	TRBJ2-5	TRBV19	ASSIWTSGRAQETQY
NA	TRBJ2-5	TRBV6-5	ASTRTISETQY
NA	TRBJ2-7	TRBV6-1	ASRNNWRGNEQY
NA	TRBJ1-4	TRBV5-6	ASSFLTRENEKLF
NA	TRBJ1-1	TRBV6-5	ASSYSWGRDTEAF
TRBD1	TRBJ2-2	TRBV5-1	ASSHRTGSNTGELF
TRBD2	TRBJ2-1	TRBV2	ASTGTSGYNEQF
NA	TRBJ2-7	TRBV19	ASSIRGPTYEQY
NA	TRBJ2-7	TRBV7-9	ASSLGRREDEQY
NA	TRBJ2-3	TRBV9	ASSTRLADTQY
NA	TRBJ1-1	TRBV7-9	ASSPTGNTEAF
TRBD2	TRBJ2-3	TRBV4-1	ASSQDGTSGSADTQY
NA	TRBJ2-3	TRBV5-1	ASSQYITDTQY
NA	TRBJ1-1	TRBV4-1	ASSQAPVNTEAF
NA	TRBJ1-4	TRBV5-1	ASSLLSGENEKLF
NA	TRBJ1-1	TRBV7-8	ASSLSQWNTEAF
NA	TRBJ1-1	TRBV30	AWNDGQPNTEAF
TRBD1	TRBJ1-1	TRBV19	ASSIYAGGGTEAF
NA	TRBJ2-2	TRBV13	ASSLTGQNIGELF
TRBD2	TRBJ2-3	TRBV2	ASRGLAGNTDTQY
NA	TRBJ1-3	TRBV9	ASSTHDSLSGNTIY
NA	TRBJ2-6	TRBV21-1	ASSSHSGANVLT
NA	TRBJ1-6	TRBV15	ATSLKRRGRNSPLH
NA	TRBJ1-2	TRBV30	AHRENYGYT
TRBD2	TRBJ2-3	TRBV4-2	ASSQAGGPVDTQY
NA	TRBJ1-1	TRBV19	ASQADRPEAF
NA	TRBJ2-2	TRBV2	ASSEGARTGELF
NA	TRBJ2-3	TRBV11-1	ASSFSGDTQY
NA	TRBJ2-5	TRBV27	ASSHGILKEETQY
NA	TRBJ1-3	TRBV7-2	ASSQGRTFSGNTIY
TRBD1	TRBJ2-5	TRBV15	ATSSRTGGVGETQY
NA	TRBJ2-3	TRBV10-3	AISESEGATDTQY
TRBD2	TRBJ2-3	TRBV9	ASSVASGSGGTDTQY
TRBD2	TRBJ2-1	TRBV27	ASSLLVLAGSYNEQF
NA	TRBJ2-1	TRBV2	ASSGQTEQF
NA	TRBJ2-2	TRBV5-1	ASSLGRGSTGELF